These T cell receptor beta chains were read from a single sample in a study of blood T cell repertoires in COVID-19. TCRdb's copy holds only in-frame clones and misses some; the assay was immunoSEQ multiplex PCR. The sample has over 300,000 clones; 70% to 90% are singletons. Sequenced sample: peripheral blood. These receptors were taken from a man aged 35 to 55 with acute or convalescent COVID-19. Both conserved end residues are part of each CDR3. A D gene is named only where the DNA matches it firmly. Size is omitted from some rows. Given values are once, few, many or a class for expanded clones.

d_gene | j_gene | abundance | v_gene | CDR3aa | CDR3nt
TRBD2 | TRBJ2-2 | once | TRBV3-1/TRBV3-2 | CASSPRGSGSTGELFF | TGTGCCAGCAGCCCCCGAGGTAGCGGGAGTACCGGGGAGCTGTTTTTT
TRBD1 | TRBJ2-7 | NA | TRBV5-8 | CASSNRGLSYEQYF | TGTGCCAGCAGCAACAGGGGTCTTTCCTACGAGCAGTACTTC
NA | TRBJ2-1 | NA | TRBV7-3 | CASSKTRDTGSEQFF | TGTGCCAGCAGCAAAACGAGAGACACTGGCAGTGAGCAGTTCTTC
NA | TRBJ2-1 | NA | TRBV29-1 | CSVDYGGYNEQFF | TGCAGCGTTGATTACGGGGGTTACAATGAGCAGTTCTTC
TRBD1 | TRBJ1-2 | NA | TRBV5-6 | CASSWTGGGYTF | TGTGCCAGCAGCTGGACAGGGGGAGGCTACACCTTC
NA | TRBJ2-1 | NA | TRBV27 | CASSLFSGGSYNEQFF | TGTGCCAGCAGTTTATTTAGCGGAGGCTCCTACAATGAGCAGTTCTTC
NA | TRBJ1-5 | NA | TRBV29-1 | CSVALGPDQPQHF | TGCAGCGTTGCCCTAGGTCCAGATCAGCCCCAGCATTTT
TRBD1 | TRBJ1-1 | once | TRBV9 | CASSPYRGLGTEAFF | TGTGCCAGCAGCCCATACAGGGGGCTTGGCACTGAAGCTTTCTTT
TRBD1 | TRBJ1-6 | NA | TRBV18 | CASSLSDRDSPLHF | TGTGCCAGCTCACTATCGGACAGGGATTCACCCCTCCACTTT
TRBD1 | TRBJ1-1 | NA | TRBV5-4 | CASRGGTGSAEAFF | TGTGCCAGCAGGGGGGGGACAGGGAGCGCTGAAGCTTTCTTT
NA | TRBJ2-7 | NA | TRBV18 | CASSPAELSYEQYF | TGTGCCAGCTCACCAGCGGAATTGTCCTACGAGCAGTACTTC
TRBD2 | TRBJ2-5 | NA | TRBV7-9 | CASSFASVAGGRQETQYF | TGTGCCAGCAGCTTCGCCTCCGTAGCGGGGGGGCGGCAAGAGACCCAGTACTTC
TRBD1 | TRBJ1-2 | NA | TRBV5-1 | CASSLQGDYGYTF | TGCGCCAGCAGCTTGCAGGGGGACTATGGCTACACCTTC
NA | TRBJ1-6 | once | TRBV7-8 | CASSLVPGNYSPLHF | TGTGCCAGCAGCTTAGTCCCCGGGAACTATTCACCCCTCCACTTT
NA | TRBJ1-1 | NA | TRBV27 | CASSFRRNTEAFF | TGTGCCAGCAGTTTCCGTAGGAACACTGAAGCTTTCTTT
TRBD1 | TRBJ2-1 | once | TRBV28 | CASSAPDRGYNEQFF | TGTGCCAGCAGTGCCCCGGACAGGGGGTACAATGAGCAGTTCTTC
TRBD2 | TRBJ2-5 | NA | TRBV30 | CAWSVFGGEETQYF | TGTGCCTGGAGTGTATTCGGGGGGGAAGAGACCCAGTACTTC
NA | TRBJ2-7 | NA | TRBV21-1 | CASSLGKLGRDRALRKQYF | TGTGCCAGCAGCCTGGGAAAATTGGGCCGGGACAGGGCCCTCCGTAAGCAGTACTTC
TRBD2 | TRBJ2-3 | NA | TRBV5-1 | CASSLSGTSGGDATDTQYF | TGCGCCAGCAGCTTGAGCGGGACTAGCGGGGGGGACGCTACAGATACGCAGTATTTT
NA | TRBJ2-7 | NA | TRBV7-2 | CASSLNVGAGAISYEQYF | TGTGCCAGCAGCTTAAACGTTGGGGCAGGAGCTATCTCCTACGAGCAGTACTTC
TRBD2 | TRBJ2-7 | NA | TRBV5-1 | CASKIGGGSSVSYEQYF | TGCGCCAGCAAGATCGGCGGGGGTTCTTCGGTCTCCTACGAGCAGTACTTC
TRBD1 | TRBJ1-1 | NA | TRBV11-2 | CASSKRTGREAFF | TGTGCCAGCAGCAAACGGACAGGCCGTGAAGCTTTCTTT
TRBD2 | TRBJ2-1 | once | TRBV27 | CASSPWTSGEQFF | TGTGCCAGCAGTCCCTGGACTAGCGGTGAGCAGTTCTTC
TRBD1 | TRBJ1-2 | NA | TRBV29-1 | CSVKAGTGGFSYGYTF | TGCAGCGTTAAAGCCGGGACAGGGGGTTTTAGCTATGGCTACACCTTC
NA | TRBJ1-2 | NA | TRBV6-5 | CASSLGGDGYTF | TGTGCCAGCAGCCTCGGGGGAGACGGCTACACCTTC
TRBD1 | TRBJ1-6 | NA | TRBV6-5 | CASSQRDRWDSPLHF | TGTGCCAGCAGTCAGCGGGACAGGTGGGATTCACCCCTCCACTTT
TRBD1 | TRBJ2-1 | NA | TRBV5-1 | CASSLLGTGSYNEQFF | TGCGCCAGCAGCTTGTTGGGGACAGGCTCCTACAATGAGCAGTTCTTC
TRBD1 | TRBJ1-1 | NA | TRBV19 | CASSGWTGETNTEAFF | TGTGCCAGTAGTGGTTGGACAGGGGAAACGAACACTGAAGCTTTCTTT
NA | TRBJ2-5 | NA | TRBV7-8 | CASSPSRETQYF | TGTGCCAGCAGCCCTAGTAGGGAGACCCAGTACTTC
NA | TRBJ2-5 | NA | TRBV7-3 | CASSLSPSEAETQYF | TGTGCCAGCAGCTTATCCCCGTCGGAGGCAGAGACCCAGTACTTC
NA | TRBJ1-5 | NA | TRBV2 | CASSGSQGNQPQHF | TGTGCCAGCAGTGGATCCCAGGGGAATCAGCCCCAGCATTTT
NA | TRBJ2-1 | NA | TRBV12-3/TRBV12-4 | CAEGRVPYNEQFF | TGTGCAGAGGGAAGGGTCCCCTACAATGAGCAGTTCTTC
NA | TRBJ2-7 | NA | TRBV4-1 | CASSRGGNYEQYF | TGCGCCAGCAGCCGTGGCGGAAACTACGAGCAGTACTTC
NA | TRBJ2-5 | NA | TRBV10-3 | CAISDDLVGKTQYF | TGTGCCATCAGCGACGACCTGGTCGGGAAGACCCAGTACTTC
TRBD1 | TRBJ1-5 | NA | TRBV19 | CAGGTTGLGNQPQHF | TGTGCCGGAGGAACGACAGGGTTGGGCAATCAGCCCCAGCATTTT
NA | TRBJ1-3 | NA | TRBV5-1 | CASRQASGNTIYF | TGCGCCAGCAGACAGGCCTCTGGAAACACCATATATTTT
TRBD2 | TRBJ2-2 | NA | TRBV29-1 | CSVTGGTNTGELFF | TGCAGCGTTACGGGAGGGACGAACACCGGGGAGCTGTTTTTT
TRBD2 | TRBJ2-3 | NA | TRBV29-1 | CSVTPGLVGDTQYF | TGCAGCGTTACACCGGGACTAGTGGGAGATACGCAGTATTTT
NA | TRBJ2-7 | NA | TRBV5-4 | CASSFFFPAKNTYEQYF | TGTGCCAGCAGCTTCTTTTTTCCCGCAAAAAACACCTACGAGCAGTACTTC
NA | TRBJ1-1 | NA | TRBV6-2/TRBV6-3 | CASSYSRGNTEAFF | TGTGCCAGCAGTTACTCTCGGGGGAACACTGAAGCTTTCTTT
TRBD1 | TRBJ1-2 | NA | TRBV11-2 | CASRRISRTGTSNYGYTF | TGTGCCAGCAGACGTATATCCCGGACAGGAACCTCTAACTATGGCTACACCTTC
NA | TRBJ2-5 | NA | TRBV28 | CASSGTGYQETQYF | TGTGCCAGCAGTGGAACAGGATACCAAGAGACCCAGTACTTC
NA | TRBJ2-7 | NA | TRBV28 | CASSIGIEYEQYF | TGTGCCAGCAGTATCGGGATCGAATACGAGCAGTACTTC
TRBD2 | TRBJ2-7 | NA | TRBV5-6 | CASSFGTSAVGYF | TGTGCCAGCAGCTTTGGGACTAGCGCTGTGGGGTACTTC
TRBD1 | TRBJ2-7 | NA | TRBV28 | CASRINRGRSSYEQYF | TGTGCCAGCAGGATCAACAGGGGGCGATCTTCCTACGAGCAGTACTTC
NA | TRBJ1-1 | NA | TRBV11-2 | CASSLVRGRGKNTEAFF | TGTGCCAGCAGCTTAGTAAGGGGCAGGGGCAAGAACACTGAAGCTTTCTTT
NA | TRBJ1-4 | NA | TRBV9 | CASSVGRQGLGEKLFF | TGTGCCAGCAGCGTAGGTAGGCAGGGACTTGGAGAAAAACTGTTTTTT
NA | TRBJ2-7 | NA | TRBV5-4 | CASSWGLGTYEQYF | TGTGCCAGCAGCTGGGGACTGGGAACCTACGAGCAGTACTTC
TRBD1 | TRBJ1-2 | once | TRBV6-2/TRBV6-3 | CASSYRGQFYGYTF | TGTGCCAGCAGTTATAGGGGACAGTTCTATGGCTACACCTTC
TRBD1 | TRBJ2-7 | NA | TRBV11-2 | CASSLTTDRSYEQYF | TGTGCCAGCAGCTTGACGACGGACAGGTCCTACGAGCAGTACTTC
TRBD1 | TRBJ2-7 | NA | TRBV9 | CASSVAGTGGLYEQYF | TGTGCCAGCAGCGTAGCTGGGACAGGGGGCTTATACGAGCAGTACTTC
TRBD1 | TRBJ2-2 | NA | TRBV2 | CASRDRGNTGELFF | TGTGCCAGCCGGGACAGGGGTAACACCGGGGAGCTGTTTTTT
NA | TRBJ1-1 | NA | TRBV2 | CAGEGGNTEAFF | TGTGCCGGGGAAGGGGGGAACACTGAAGCTTTCTTT
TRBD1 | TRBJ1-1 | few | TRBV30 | CAWRLKGANTEAFF | TGTGCCTGGAGGCTTAAGGGGGCGAACACTGAAGCTTTCTTT
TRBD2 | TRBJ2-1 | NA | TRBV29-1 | CSVVTSGSYNEQFF | TGCAGCGTTGTGACTAGCGGGAGCTACAATGAGCAGTTCTTC